Listed here are 4 T cell receptor beta chains from one sample, sequenced in a study of blood T cell repertoires in COVID-19. Clones were sequenced by immunoSEQ multiplex PCR, and TCRdb holds only the in-frame ones, with some missing. Of more than 250,000 clones in the sample, 83% were seen once. Sequenced sample: peripheral blood. Source of these receptors: a woman aged 50 to 60 with acute or convalescent COVID-19.

This clone appeared once. The CDR3 coding sequence is TGTGCCAGCACTTCCTCCTACGAGCAGTACGTC. Protein: CASTSSYEQYV. This chain uses TRBV28 with TRBJ2-7; D is undetermined. Germline V lookup: CDR1 MDHEN, CDR2 SYDVKM. CDR3 size: 11 residues. V was pared by 7 bases and J by 0 bases, with 4 bases between.

The chain is built from TRBV4-2 and TRBJ1-6, with D possibly matching TRBD1 (5 bases). The germline CDR1 and CDR2 sequences are LGHNA and YNFKEQ. The CDR3 is 15 amino acids. The germline V and J ends were trimmed by 3 bases and 8 bases, with 14 bases remaining between them. Here the CDR3 DNA reads TGTGCCAGCAGCCACATCGACGCCAGGGATTCACCCCTCCACTTT. This translates into CASSHIDARDSPLHF.

This chain connects TRBV9 to TRBJ1-3, with no clear D. The germline CDR1 and CDR2 sequences are SGDLS and YYNGEE. The CDR3 spans 15 residues. V gave up 4 bases and J gave up 0 bases, with 11 bases separating them. Here the CDR3 DNA reads TGTGCCAGCAGCCCAGCGGGGAACTCTGGAAACACCATATATTTT. It codes for CASSPAGNSGNTIYF.

The rearrangement links TRBV6-1 to TRBJ2-2, with D uncertain. The germline V gene has CDR1 MNHNS and CDR2 SASEGT. CDR3 length equals 13 residues. Trimming pared 10 bases from V and 2 bases from J, leaving 11 bases between. CDR3: CATSLLNTGELFF. CDR3 DNA sequence: TGTGCCACTTCCCTTTTAAACACCGGGGAGCTGTTTTTT.